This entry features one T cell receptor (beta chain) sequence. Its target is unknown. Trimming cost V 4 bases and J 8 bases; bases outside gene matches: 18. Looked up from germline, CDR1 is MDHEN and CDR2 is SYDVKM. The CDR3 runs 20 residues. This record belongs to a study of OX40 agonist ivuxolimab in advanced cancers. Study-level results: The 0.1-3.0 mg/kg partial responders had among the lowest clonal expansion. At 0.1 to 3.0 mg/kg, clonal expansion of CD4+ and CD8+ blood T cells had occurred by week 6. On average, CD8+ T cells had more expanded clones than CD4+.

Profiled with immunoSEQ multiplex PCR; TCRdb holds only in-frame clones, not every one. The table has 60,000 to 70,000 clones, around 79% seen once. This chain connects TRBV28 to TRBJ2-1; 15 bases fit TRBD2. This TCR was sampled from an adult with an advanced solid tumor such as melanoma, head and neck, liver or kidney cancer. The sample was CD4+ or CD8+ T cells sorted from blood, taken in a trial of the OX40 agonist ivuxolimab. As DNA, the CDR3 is TGTGCCAGCAGTTCCCTGTGGGGGACTAGCGGGAGGATTAGGCGGGATGAGCAGTTCTTC. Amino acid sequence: CASSSLWGTSGRIRRDEQFF.